The clone carrying this TCR beta chain has just a few counts. The antigen is undetermined. Germline-derived CDR1 and CDR2 are SGHRS and YFSETQ. The V gene lost 0 bases and the J gene lost 3 bases, with 16 bases spanning the gap. This CDR3 contains 16 residues. The data belong to a study of T cells in Graves' hyperthyroidism and ophthalmopathy. Findings and limits, study-wide: Expanded thyroid clonotypes (above 0.001) were mostly also found in blood. Ophthalmopathy prediction by the model preceded onset by a median about 6.5 months.

TCR beta CDR3 regions were amplified from RNA transcripts. Using the HTBI primer set, a first-round RT-PCR was run on the TCR CDR3. TCRdb passed the multiplex PCR reads through MiXCR, listing each CDR3 protein once. The sample holds fewer than 650,000 distinct CDR3 sequences; 14% are singletons and the top ten take around 7%. This receptor was obtained from a woman younger than 35 with Graves' ophthalmopathy. The chain couples TRBV5-1 to TRBJ2-7; TRBD2 might be the D (6 bases). Material for sequencing was blood. CDR3 sequence (DNA): TGCGCCAGCAGCTTGGGATGGGGAGGCCTTGGCTACGAGCAGTACTTC. The encoded protein is CASSLGWGGLGYEQYF.